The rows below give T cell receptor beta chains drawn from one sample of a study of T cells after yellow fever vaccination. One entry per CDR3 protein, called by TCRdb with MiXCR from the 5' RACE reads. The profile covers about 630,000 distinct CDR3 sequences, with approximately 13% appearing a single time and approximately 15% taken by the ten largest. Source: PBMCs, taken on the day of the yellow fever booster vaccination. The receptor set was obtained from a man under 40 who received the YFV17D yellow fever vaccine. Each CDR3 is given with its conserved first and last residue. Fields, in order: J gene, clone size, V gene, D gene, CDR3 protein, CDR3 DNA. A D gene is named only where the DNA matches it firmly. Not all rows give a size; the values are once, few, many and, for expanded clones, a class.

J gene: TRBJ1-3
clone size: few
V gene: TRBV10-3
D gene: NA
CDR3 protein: CAIRVGNTIYF
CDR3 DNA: TGTGCCATCAGGGTTGGAAACACCATATATTTT

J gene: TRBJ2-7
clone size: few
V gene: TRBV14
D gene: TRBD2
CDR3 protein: CASSQMRNGRADEQYF
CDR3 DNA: TGTGCCAGCAGCCAAATGAGGAACGGGAGGGCGGACGAGCAGTACTTC

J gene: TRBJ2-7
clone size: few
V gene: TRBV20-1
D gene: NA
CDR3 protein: CSAQRGPSGHEQYF
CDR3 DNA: TGCAGTGCACAAAGGGGGCCCAGCGGGCACGAGCAGTACTTC

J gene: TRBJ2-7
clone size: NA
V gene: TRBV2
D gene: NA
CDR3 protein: CASSAVTKYYEQYF
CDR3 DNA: TGTGCCAGCAGCGCCGTGACCAAATACTACGAGCAGTACTTC

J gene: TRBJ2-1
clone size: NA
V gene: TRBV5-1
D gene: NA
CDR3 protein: CASGQTRALYNEQFF
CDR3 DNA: TGCGCCAGCGGGCAAACTAGGGCTCTCTACAATGAGCAGTTCTTC

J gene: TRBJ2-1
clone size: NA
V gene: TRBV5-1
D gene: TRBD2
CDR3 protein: CASSGTSGRGTEQFF
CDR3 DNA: TGCGCCAGCAGCGGCACTAGCGGGAGGGGGACTGAGCAGTTCTTC

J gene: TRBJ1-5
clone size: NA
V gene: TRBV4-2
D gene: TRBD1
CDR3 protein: CASSHSTGGGNQPQHF
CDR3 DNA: TGTGCCAGCAGCCACTCTACAGGGGGCGGCAATCAGCCCCAGCATTTT

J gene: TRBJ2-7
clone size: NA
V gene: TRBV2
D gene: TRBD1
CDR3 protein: CASSETRGRFLEQYF
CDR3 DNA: TGTGCCAGCAGTGAAACTAGGGGGCGCTTTCTCGAGCAGTACTTC

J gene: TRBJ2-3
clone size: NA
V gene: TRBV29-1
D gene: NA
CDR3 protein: CSTPGAGGYSDTQYF
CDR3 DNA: TGCAGCACCCCGGGGGCAGGGGGATATTCAGATACGCAGTATTTT

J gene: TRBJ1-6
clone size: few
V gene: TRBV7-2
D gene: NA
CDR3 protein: CASRPDRTSFNSPLHF
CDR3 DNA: TGTGCCAGCAGGCCGGACAGAACTTCCTTTAATTCACCCCTCCACTTT

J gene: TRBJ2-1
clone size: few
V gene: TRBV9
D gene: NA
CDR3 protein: CASSVRSGYNEQFF
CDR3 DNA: TGTGCCAGCAGCGTAAGAAGCGGGTACAATGAGCAGTTCTTC

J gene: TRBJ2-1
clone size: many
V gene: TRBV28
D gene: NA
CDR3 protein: CASKREWYNEQFF
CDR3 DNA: TGTGCCAGCAAACGGGAGTGGTACAATGAGCAGTTCTTC

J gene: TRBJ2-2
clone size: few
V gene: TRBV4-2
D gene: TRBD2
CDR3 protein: CASSRTSENGELFF
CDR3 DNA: TGTGCCAGCAGCCGGACTAGCGAGAACGGGGAGCTGTTTTTT

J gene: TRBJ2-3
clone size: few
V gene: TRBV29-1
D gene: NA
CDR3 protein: CSVHSRDTDTQYF
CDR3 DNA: TGCAGCGTCCATTCGCGGGACACAGATACGCAGTATTTT

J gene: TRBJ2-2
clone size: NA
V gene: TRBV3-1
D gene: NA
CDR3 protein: CASSQARDPGELFF
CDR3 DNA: TGTGCCAGCAGCCAAGCCCGGGACCCCGGGGAGCTGTTTTTT

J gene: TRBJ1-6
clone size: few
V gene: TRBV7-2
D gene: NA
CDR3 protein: CASSFGTYNSPLHF
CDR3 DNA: TGTGCCAGCAGCTTTGGTACTTATAATTCACCCCTCCACTTT

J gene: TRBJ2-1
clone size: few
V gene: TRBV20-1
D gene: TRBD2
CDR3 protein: CSAASSGRSEQFF
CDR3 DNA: TGCAGTGCTGCTTCTAGCGGGAGGTCCGAGCAGTTCTTC

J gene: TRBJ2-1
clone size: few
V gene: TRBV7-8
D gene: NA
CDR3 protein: CASSLGAGGSGYNEQFF
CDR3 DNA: TGTGCCAGCAGCTTAGGTGCGGGTGGGAGTGGCTACAATGAGCAGTTCTTC

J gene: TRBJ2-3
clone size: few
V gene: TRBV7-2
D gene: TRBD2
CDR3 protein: CASSLTSGLEGTQYF
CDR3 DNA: TGTGCCAGCAGCTTGACTAGCGGATTAGAGGGTACGCAGTATTTT

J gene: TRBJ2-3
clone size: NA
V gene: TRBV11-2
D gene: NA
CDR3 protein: CASRLADTQYF
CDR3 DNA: TGTGCCAGCCGACTGGCAGATACGCAGTATTTT

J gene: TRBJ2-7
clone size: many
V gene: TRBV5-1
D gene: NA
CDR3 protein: CASSLRDQGEQYF
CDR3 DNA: TGCGCCAGCAGCCTCCGGGACCAAGGAGAGCAGTACTTC

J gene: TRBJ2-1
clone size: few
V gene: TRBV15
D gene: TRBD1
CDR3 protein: CATSKETGIYNEQFF
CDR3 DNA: TGTGCCACCAGCAAGGAGACAGGGATATACAATGAGCAGTTCTTC